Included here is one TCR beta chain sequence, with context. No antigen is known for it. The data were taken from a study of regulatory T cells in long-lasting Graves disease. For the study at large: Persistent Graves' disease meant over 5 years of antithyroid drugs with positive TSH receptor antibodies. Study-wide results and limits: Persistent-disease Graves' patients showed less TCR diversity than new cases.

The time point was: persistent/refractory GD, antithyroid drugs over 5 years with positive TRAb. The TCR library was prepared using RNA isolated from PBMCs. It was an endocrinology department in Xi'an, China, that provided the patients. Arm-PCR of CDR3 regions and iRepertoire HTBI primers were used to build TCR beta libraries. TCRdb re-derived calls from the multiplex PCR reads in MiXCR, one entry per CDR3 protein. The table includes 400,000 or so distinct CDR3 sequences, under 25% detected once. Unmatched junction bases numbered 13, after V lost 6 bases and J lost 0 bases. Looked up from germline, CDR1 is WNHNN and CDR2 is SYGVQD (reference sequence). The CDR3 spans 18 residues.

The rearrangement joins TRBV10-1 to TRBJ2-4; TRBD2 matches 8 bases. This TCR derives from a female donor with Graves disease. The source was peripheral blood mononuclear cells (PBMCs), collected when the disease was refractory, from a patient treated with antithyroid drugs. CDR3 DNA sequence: TGCGCCAGCAGCACCGGGACTAGTCCTTTACTAGCCAAAAACATTCAGTACTTC. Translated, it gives CASSTGTSPLLAKNIQYF.